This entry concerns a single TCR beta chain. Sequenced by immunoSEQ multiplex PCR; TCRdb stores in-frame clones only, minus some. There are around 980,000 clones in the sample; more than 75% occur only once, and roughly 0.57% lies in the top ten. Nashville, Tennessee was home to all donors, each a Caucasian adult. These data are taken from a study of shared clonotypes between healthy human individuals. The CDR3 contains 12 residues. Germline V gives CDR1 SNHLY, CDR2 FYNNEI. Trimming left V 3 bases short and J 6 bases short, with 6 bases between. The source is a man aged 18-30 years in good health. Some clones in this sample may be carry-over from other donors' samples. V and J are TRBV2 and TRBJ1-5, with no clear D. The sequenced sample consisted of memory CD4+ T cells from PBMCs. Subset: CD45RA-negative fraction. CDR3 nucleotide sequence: TGTGCCAGCAGTGACGAGGGTCAGCCCCAGCATTTT. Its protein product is CASSDEGQPQHF. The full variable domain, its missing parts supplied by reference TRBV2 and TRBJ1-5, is EPEVTQTPSHQVTQMGQEVILRCVPISNHLYFYWYRQILGQKVEFLVSFYNNEISEKSEIFDDQFSVERPDGSNFTLKIRSTKLEDSAMYFCASSDEGQPQHFGDGTRLSIL.